These T cell receptor beta chains were read from a single sample in a study of shared clonotypes between healthy human individuals. Some clones are missing from TCRdb's copy, which holds only in-frame ones; the method was immunoSEQ multiplex PCR. The sample yields 600,000 to 700,000 clones, less than 80% seen once. Sequenced: memory CD4+ T cells sorted from blood. These receptors were obtained from a woman in her twenties or thirties in good health. Both conserved end residues are part of each CDR3. The D gene is left open where the match is weak. Size is omitted from some rows. Given values are once, few, many or a class for expanded clones.

d_gene	v_gene	abundance	j_gene	CDR3nt	CDR3aa
TRBD1	TRBV27	few	TRBJ1-5	TGTGCCAGCAGTTTAGGGACAGAACAGCCCCAGCATTTT	CASSLGTEQPQHF
NA	TRBV6-1	few	TRBJ2-7	TGTGCCAGCAGAAGCCGGGAATTCGAGCAGTACTTC	CASRSREFEQYF
TRBD1	TRBV5-1	NA	TRBJ1-3	TGCGCCAGCAGCAAACAGACAGGGTCTGGCTCTGGAAACACCATATATTTT	CASSKQTGSGSGNTIYF
TRBD2	TRBV18	NA	TRBJ2-1	TGTGCCAGCTCACCAATTCTAGCGGGAGGGCTTTACAATGAGCAGTTCTTC	CASSPILAGGLYNEQFF
TRBD1	TRBV19	NA	TRBJ2-1	TGTGCCAGTAGTATAAACCGGGACAGGGCCTTTAATGAGCAGTTCTTC	CASSINRDRAFNEQFF
NA	TRBV28	NA	TRBJ1-3	TGTGCCAGCAGTCTCAGAAACACCATATATTTT	CASSLRNTIYF
TRBD2	TRBV7-8	NA	TRBJ2-2	TGTGCCAGCAGGCGGACTAGCGGGATCACCGGGGAGCTGTTTTTT	CASRRTSGITGELFF
TRBD1	TRBV6-1	NA	TRBJ2-5	TGTGCCAGCATTCTGGACAGGGGGCGGGAGACCCAGTACTTC	CASILDRGRETQYF
TRBD2	TRBV4-1	once	TRBJ2-1	TGCGCCAGCAGCAACCCGGGGGGTAGGCTCAATGAGCAGTTCTTC	CASSNPGGRLNEQFF
NA	TRBV6-1	NA	TRBJ2-7	TGTGCCAGCAGGGATTTAGGGGGGATCTACGAGCAGTACTTC	CASRDLGGIYEQYF
NA	TRBV11-2	NA	TRBJ1-1	TGTGCCAGCAGCTTACGGGGCCTGAACACTGAAGCTTTCTTT	CASSLRGLNTEAFF
NA	TRBV5-4	NA	TRBJ2-2	TGTGCCAGCAGCTTGGGTGGGGGTTACACCGGGGAGCTGTTTTTT	CASSLGGGYTGELFF
NA	TRBV11-3	NA	TRBJ1-1	TGTGCCAGCAGCTTAGCGGAGAACACTGAAGCTTTCTTT	CASSLAENTEAFF
NA	TRBV6-1	few	TRBJ2-5	TGTGCCAGCAGTGAAGCCCGGACAAAAGGAGAGACCCAGTACTTC	CASSEARTKGETQYF
NA	TRBV2	few	TRBJ1-5	TGTGCCAGCAGTGCGATGGGGCGAAATCAGCCCCAGCATTTT	CASSAMGRNQPQHF
TRBD1	TRBV29-1	once	TRBJ2-1	TGCAGCGTTTCCCCCGGGACAGGGAGTAGTAATGAGCAGTTCTTC	CSVSPGTGSSNEQFF
TRBD1	TRBV2	once	TRBJ1-4	TGTGCCAGCCACAGGGGCACAACTAATGAAAAACTGTTTTTT	CASHRGTTNEKLFF
TRBD1	TRBV5-1	once	TRBJ2-2	TGCGCCAGCAGCTATCCGGGACAGCGAGGCACCGGGGAGCTGTTTTTT	CASSYPGQRGTGELFF
TRBD1	TRBV28	few	TRBJ2-1	TGTGCCAGCAGAACGAGCCGGGACAGGGCTGCGAATGAGCAGTTCTTC	CASRTSRDRAANEQFF
NA	TRBV25-1	NA	TRBJ2-7	TGTGCCAGCGCTACAACAATTGCGCGCGAGCAGTACTTC	CASATTIAREQYF
NA	TRBV7-3	NA	TRBJ2-7	TGTGCCAGCAGCTTGGGGGGCGGAGCAACCTACGAGCAGTACTTC	CASSLGGGATYEQYF
NA	TRBV5-8	NA	TRBJ1-2	TGTGCCAGCAGCTTGGGTCGCAGGGTATATGACTATGGCTACACCTTC	CASSLGRRVYDYGYTF
TRBD1	TRBV28	NA	TRBJ2-7	TGTGCCAGCAGTCCCTCCGGGACAGGGGGATACGAGCAGTACTTC	CASSPSGTGGYEQYF
NA	TRBV19	NA	TRBJ1-1	TGTGCCAGTAGACAGACAGGTATGAACACTGAAGCTTTCTTT	CASRQTGMNTEAFF
TRBD2	TRBV11-2	NA	TRBJ2-5	TGTGCCAGCAGCACCGCTGGAGGGTCTAGCGGGGAGACCCAGTACTTC	CASSTAGGSSGETQYF
NA	TRBV5-1	NA	TRBJ2-1	TGCGCCACCTCCAAAAGGGCGGAATCCTACAATGAGCAGTTCTTC	CATSKRAESYNEQFF
NA	TRBV19	NA	TRBJ2-1	TGTGCCAGTAGTCTAGGAAGGCTAGATGAGCAGTTCTTC	CASSLGRLDEQFF
NA	TRBV6-4	NA	TRBJ1-1	TGTGCCAGCAGGACCTCTGGGGGTACAGCGGGTGGTGAAGCTTTCTTT	CASRTSGGTAGGEAFF
NA	TRBV27	NA	TRBJ2-2	TGTGCCAGCAGTTCCACCGGGACTCTCCCGGGCGGGGAGCTGTTTTTT	CASSSTGTLPGGELFF
TRBD2	TRBV15	once	TRBJ2-7	TGTGCCACCAGCAGAGAGCGGGAGTTGCCCTACGAGCAGTACTTC	CATSRERELPYEQYF
TRBD2	TRBV5-1	NA	TRBJ2-7	TGCGCCAGCAGCGCGGGCCAACTAGCGGGAGCTCACTACGAGCAGTACTTC	CASSAGQLAGAHYEQYF
TRBD1	TRBV19	NA	TRBJ1-2	TGTGCCAGTAGTATGAGGGACAGGGTCTCATCGGGTAAACCACACTATGGCTACACCTTC	CASSMRDRVSSGKPHYGYTF
NA	TRBV21-1	NA	TRBJ2-7	TGTGCCAGCAGCAAAAAAGACGAGCAGTACTTC	CASSKKDEQYF
NA	TRBV7-8	NA	TRBJ1-5	TGTGCCAGCAGCCCCACACGGGCAGGCCCCTATCAGCCCCAGCATTTT	CASSPTRAGPYQPQHF
TRBD2	TRBV5-1	few	TRBJ2-7	TGCGCCAGCAGCTTGTCTAGCGGGAGCCGGGACGAGCAGTACTTC	CASSLSSGSRDEQYF
NA	TRBV28	NA	TRBJ2-7	TGTGCCAGCAGTCTACCCGGACAGAAAAACTCCTACGAGCAGTACTTC	CASSLPGQKNSYEQYF
TRBD1	TRBV10-3	NA	TRBJ2-3	TGTGCCATCAACGCGGCGACAGGGGGGTCAGATACGCAGTATTTT	CAINAATGGSDTQYF
NA	TRBV5-1	NA	TRBJ2-1	TGCGCCAGCAGCTTGGGACAAAAATACAATGAGCAGTTCTTC	CASSLGQKYNEQFF
NA	TRBV29-1	NA	TRBJ1-5	TGCAGCGTTGTTCTCGGGACCACGGGGAGCAATCAGCCCCAGCATTTT	CSVVLGTTGSNQPQHF
TRBD1	TRBV27	few	TRBJ2-7	TGTGCCAGCAGATTACAGGGGATAGACGAGCAGTACTTC	CASRLQGIDEQYF
NA	TRBV11-2	NA	TRBJ2-1	TGTGCCAGCAAGAGGGGTGGCAAATGGGCGAATGAGCAGTTCTTC	CASKRGGKWANEQFF
NA	TRBV2	few	TRBJ1-5	TGTGCCAGCAGTGGGAGGGCAACAACCTTTCAGCCCCAGCATTTT	CASSGRATTFQPQHF
TRBD2	TRBV28	NA	TRBJ2-7	TGTGCCAGCAGTTCCCCCCGGGGAATTCGGCGGGAGGCTCCCCGCGAGCAGTACTTC	CASSSPRGIRREAPREQYF
NA	TRBV5-1	NA	TRBJ2-7	TGCGCCAGCAGCTTGGCGGGGGCCCCCTACGAGCAGTACTTC	CASSLAGAPYEQYF
NA	TRBV20-1	NA	TRBJ2-7	TGCAGTGCCGGACTCTCCTACGAGCAGTACTTC	CSAGLSYEQYF
NA	TRBV10-3	NA	TRBJ2-7	TGTGCCATCAGTGAGAAGGCAGGGAGGACCTACGAGCAGTACTTC	CAISEKAGRTYEQYF
TRBD1	TRBV19	NA	TRBJ1-5	TGTGCCAGTAGTCCCCGGGACAGACCCAATCAGCCCCAGCATTTT	CASSPRDRPNQPQHF
TRBD1	TRBV5-1	NA	TRBJ2-3	TGCGCCAGCAGCTTGGGTCAGGGGGCTTCAGATACGCAGTATTTT	CASSLGQGASDTQYF
NA	TRBV9	NA	TRBJ1-4	TGTGCCAGCAGCGTAGCCCAAGGGGCAACTAATGAAAAACTGTTTTTT	CASSVAQGATNEKLFF
TRBD1	TRBV9	NA	TRBJ1-5	TGTGCCAGCAGCAATGAGGACAGGGTCCATCAGCCCCAGCATTTT	CASSNEDRVHQPQHF
TRBD2	TRBV6-5	once	TRBJ2-2	TGTGCCAGCAGCCGGGGACTAGCAGGCGGGGAGCTGTTTTTT	CASSRGLAGGELFF
TRBD2	TRBV6-1	once	TRBJ2-1	TGTGCCAGCAGGCAGCGGGGTACCTACAATGAGCAGTTCTTC	CASRQRGTYNEQFF
NA	TRBV15	NA	TRBJ2-1	TGTGCCACCAGCAAGAGAAGGGCCCAAGATGAGCAGTTCTTC	CATSKRRAQDEQFF
NA	TRBV28	NA	TRBJ1-1	TGTGCCAGCAGTTTCGGGGGACCGCGGGCTGAAGCTTTCTTT	CASSFGGPRAEAFF
TRBD2	TRBV29-1	NA	TRBJ2-3	TGCAGCGGCGCACTAGCGTCTAGCACAGATACGCAGTATTTT	CSGALASSTDTQYF
TRBD1	TRBV6-5	NA	TRBJ2-7	TGTGCCAGCAGTTCGGGACAGGGGGTACACGAGCAGTACTTC	CASSSGQGVHEQYF
NA	TRBV27	NA	TRBJ2-5	TGTGCCAGCAGAAATAATGTAAAAGAGACCCAGTACTTC	CASRNNVKETQYF